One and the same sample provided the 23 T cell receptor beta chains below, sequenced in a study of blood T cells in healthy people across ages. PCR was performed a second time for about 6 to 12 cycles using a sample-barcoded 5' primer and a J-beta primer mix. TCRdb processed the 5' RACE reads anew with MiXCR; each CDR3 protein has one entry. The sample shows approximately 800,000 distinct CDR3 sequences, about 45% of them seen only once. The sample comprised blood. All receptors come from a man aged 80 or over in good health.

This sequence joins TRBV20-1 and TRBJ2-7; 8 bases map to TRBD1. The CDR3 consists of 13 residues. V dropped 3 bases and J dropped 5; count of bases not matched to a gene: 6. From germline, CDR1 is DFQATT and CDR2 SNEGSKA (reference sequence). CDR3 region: CSASRTGPNEQYF. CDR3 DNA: TGCAGTGCTAGCAGGACAGGGCCTAACGAGCAGTACTTC.

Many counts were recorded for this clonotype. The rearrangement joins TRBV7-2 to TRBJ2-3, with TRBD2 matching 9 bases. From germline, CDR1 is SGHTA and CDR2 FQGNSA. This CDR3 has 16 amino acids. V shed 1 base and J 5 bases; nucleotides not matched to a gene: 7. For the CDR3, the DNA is TGTGCCAGCAGCTTAGTTACAGCGGGAGGCGGAGATACGCAGTATTTT. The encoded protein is CASSLVTAGGGDTQYF.

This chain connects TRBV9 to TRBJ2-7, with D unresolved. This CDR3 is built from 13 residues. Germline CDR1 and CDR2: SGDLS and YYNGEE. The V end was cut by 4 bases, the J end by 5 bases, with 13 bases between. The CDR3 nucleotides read TGTGCCAGCAGCCGGGCCACAACCAACGAGCAGTACTTC. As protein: CASSRATTNEQYF.

The chain's CDR3 is CSARDLLTGGVNEQYF. CDR3 sequence (DNA): TGCAGTGCTAGAGATTTGTTGACAGGGGGCGTGAACGAGCAGTACTTC. The chain uses TRBV20-1 and TRBJ2-7; 10 nucleotides align to TRBD1. Germline CDR1 reads DFQATT; CDR2 reads SNEGSKA (reference sequence). Trimming removed 0 bases from V and 5 bases from J; junction bases left unmatched: 10. This CDR3 spans 16 amino acids.

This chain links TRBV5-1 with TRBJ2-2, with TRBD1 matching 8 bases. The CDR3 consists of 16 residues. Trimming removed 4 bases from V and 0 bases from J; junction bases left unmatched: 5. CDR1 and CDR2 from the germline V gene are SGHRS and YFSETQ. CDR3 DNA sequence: TGCGCCAGCAGCAACGGACAGGGCGCGAACACCGGGGAGCTGTTTTTT. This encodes CASSNGQGANTGELFF. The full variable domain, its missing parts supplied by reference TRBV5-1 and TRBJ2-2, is KAGVTQTPRYLIKTRGQQVTLSCSPISGHRSVSWYQQTPGQGLQFLFEYFSETQRNKGNFPGRFSGRQFSNSRSEMNVSTLELGDSALYLCASSNGQGANTGELFFGEGSRLTVL.

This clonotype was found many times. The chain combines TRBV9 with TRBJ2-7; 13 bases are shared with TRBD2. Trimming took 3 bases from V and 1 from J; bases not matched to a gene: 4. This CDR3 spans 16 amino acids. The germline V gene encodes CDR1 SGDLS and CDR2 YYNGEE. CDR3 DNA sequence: TGTGCCAGCAGCGGACTAGCGGGAGGACCTTCCTACGAGCAGTACTTC. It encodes CASSGLAGGPSYEQYF.

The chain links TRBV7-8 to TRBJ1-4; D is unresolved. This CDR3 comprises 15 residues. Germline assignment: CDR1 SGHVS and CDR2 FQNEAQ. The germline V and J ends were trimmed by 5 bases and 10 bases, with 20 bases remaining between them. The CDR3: CASSPIGGLEGKLFF. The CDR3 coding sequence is TGTGCCAGCAGCCCTATCGGAGGGCTTGAGGGAAAACTGTTTTTT.

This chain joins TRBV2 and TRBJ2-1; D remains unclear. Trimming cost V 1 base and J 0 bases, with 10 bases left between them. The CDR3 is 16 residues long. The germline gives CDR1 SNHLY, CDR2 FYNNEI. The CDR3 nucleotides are TGTGCCAGCAGTGAAGGATTTTTGAGCTCCTACAATGAGCAGTTCTTC. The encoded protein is CASSEGFLSSYNEQFF.

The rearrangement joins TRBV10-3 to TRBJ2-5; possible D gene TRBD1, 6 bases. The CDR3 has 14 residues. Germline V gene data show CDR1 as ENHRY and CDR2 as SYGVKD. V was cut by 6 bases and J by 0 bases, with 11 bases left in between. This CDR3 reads CAISPRDNQETQYF. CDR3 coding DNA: TGTGCCATCAGCCCCCGGGACAACCAAGAGACCCAGTACTTC.

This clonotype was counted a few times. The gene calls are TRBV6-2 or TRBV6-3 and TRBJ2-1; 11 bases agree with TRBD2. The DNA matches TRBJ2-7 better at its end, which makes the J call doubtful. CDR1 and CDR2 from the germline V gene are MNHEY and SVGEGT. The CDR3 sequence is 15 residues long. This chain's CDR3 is CASSRTSGSDNEQYF. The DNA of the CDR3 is TGTGCCAGCAGCAGAACTAGCGGGAGCGACAATGAGCAGTACTTC.

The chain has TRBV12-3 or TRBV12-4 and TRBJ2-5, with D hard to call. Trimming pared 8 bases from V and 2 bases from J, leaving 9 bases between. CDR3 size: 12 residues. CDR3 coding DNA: TGTGCCAGCGCGGTCTTACAAGAGACCCAGTACTTC. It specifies CASAVLQETQYF.

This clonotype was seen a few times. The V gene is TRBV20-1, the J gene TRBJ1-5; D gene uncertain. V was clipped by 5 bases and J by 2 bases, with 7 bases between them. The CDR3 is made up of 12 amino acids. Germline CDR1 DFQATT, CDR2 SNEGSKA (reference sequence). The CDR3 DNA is TGCAGTGCTGGAGTTGGCAATCAGCCCCAGCATTTT. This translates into CSAGVGNQPQHF.

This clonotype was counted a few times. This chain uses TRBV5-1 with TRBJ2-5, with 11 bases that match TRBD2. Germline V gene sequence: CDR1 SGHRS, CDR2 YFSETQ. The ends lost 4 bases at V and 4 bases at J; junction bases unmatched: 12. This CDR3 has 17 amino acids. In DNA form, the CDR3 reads TGCGCCAGCAGCCCGCTACTAGCGGGAGCTTTAGGAGAGACCCAGTACTTC. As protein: CASSPLLAGALGETQYF.

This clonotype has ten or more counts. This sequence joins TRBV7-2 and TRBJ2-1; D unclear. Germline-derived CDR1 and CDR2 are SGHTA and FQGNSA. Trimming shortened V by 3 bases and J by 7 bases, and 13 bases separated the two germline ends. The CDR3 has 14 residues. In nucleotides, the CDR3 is TGTGCCAGCAGCTTTGTTAGGATAGCTAATGAGCAGTTCTTC. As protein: CASSFVRIANEQFF.

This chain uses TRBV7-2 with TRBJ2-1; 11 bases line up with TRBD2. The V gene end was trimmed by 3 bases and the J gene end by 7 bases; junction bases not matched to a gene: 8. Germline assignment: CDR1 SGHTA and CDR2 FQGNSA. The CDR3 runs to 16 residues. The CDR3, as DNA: TGTGCCAGCAGCTTGGTAGCGGGAGGGCCTATAAATGAGCAGTTCTTC. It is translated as CASSLVAGGPINEQFF.

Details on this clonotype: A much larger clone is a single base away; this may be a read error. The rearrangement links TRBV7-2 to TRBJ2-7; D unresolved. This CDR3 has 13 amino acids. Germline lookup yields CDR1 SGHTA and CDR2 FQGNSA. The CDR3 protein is CASSLRPLYGQYF. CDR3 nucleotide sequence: TGTGCCAGCAGCTTAAGACCTCTCTACGGGCAGTACTTC.

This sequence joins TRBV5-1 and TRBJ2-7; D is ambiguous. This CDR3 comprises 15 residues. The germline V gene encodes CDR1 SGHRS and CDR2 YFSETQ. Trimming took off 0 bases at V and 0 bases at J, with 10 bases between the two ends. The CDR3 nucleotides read TGCGCCAGCAGCTTGGAGCAGCGCGCCTCCTACGAGCAGTACTTC. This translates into CASSLEQRASYEQYF.

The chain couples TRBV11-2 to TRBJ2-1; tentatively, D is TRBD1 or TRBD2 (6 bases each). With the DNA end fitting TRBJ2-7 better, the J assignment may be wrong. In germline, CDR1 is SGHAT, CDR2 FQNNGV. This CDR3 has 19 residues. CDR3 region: CASSSLLGADRDFSYEQYF. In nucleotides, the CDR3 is TGTGCCAGCAGCTCCCTACTGGGGGCAGACCGGGACTTCAGCTACGAGCAGTACTTC.

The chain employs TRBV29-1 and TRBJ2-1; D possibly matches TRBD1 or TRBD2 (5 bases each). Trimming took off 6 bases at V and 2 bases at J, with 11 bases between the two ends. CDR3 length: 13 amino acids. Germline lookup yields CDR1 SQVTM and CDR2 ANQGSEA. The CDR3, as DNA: TGCAGCGTATCCTGGGGGACCTACAATGAGCAGTTCTTC. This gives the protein CSVSWGTYNEQFF.

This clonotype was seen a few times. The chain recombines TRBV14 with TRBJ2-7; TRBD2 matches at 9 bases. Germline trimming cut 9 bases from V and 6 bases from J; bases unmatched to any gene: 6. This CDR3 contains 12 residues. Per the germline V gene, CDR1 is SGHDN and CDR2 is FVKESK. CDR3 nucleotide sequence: TGTGCCAGTCAGACTAGCGGAGGCGAGCAGTACTTC. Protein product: CASQTSGGEQYF.

This CDR3 is CANRGTGQETQYF. In DNA form, the CDR3 reads TGTGCCAACAGGGGGACAGGACAAGAGACCCAGTACTTC. The chain carries TRBV6-2 or TRBV6-3 and TRBJ2-7; 8 bases match TRBD1. The DNA end favors TRBJ2-5, so the J call may be wrong. The CDR3 loop spans 13 amino acids. The V gene's germline CDR1 is MNHEY and CDR2 SVGEGT.

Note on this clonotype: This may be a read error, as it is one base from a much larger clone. The CDR3: CSVERAGGRSEQYF. DNA for the CDR3: TGCAGCGTTGAAAGAGCGGGAGGGCGGAGTGAGCAGTACTTC. The J gene is TRBJ2-5, the V gene TRBV29-1; 10 nucleotides align to TRBD2. V was clipped by 2 bases and J by 11 bases; unmatched bases: 11. The germline gives CDR1 SQVTM, CDR2 ANQGSEA. The CDR3 has 14 residues. The variable domain in full, completed from reference TRBV29-1 and TRBJ2-5, reads SAVISQKPSRDICQRGTSLTIQCQVDSQVTMMFWYRQQPGQSLTLIATANQGSEATYESGFVIDKFPISRPNLTFSTLTVSNMSPEDSSIYLCSVERAGGRSEQYFGPGTRLLVL.

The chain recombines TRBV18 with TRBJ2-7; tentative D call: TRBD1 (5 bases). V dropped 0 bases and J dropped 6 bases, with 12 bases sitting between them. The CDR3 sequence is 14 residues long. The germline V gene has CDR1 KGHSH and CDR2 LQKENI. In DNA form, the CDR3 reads TGTGCCAGCTCACCACCGCCAGGGAACCCCGAGCAGTACTTC. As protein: CASSPPPGNPEQYF. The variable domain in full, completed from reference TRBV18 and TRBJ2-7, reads NAGVMQNPRHLVRRRGQEARLRCSPMKGHSHVYWYRQLPEEGLKFMVYLQKENIIDESGMPKERFSAEFPKEGPSILRIQQVVRGDSAAYFCASSPPPGNPEQYFGPGTRLTVT.